This T cell receptor beta chain was observed in a study of blood T cell repertoires in COVID-19. Background on the study: Sites across the United States, Italy and Spain contributed samples from acute and convalescent COVID-19. Nucleic acid was either cDNA or gDNA, and it came from T cells, B-cell-depleted T cells, or PBMCs.

As originally analysed: Quantification of nucleated cells was approximated via reference gene primer amplification. The table came from immunoSEQ multiplex PCR; TCRdb's copy has only in-frame clones and leaves some out. Clone size and V and J calls were adopted from that table, with D and trimming inferred from the DNA. The profile shows 150,000 or so clones, around 80% of them singletons. The J segment lost 5 bases and the V segment lost 4 bases, leaving 10 bases of the junction unmatched. The CDR3 totals 15 residues. The germline CDR1 and CDR2 sequences are SGHVS and FQNEAQ. The chain uses TRBV7-8 and TRBJ2-5, with TRBD2 identical over 7 bases. This clonotype originated in a man between 60 and 75 years old with active or convalescent COVID-19. Sequenced sample: peripheral blood. CDR3 amino acids: CASSSREGWAETQYF. CDR3 coding DNA: TGTGCCAGCAGCTCGAGGGAGGGCTGGGCTGAGACCCAGTACTTC.